The 26 T cell receptor beta chains listed next were all sequenced from one sample in a study of CD4+ T cells in melanoma. Clones were sequenced by immunoSEQ multiplex PCR, and TCRdb holds only the in-frame ones, with some missing. In the table there are about 9,200 clones, 65% to 70% of which are singletons. The sample consisted of cells from a culture (not recorded whether cultured in vitro). The receptors come from a human donor with melanoma.

The genes are TRBV6-1 and TRBJ2-3, with D uncertain. Looked up from germline, CDR1 is MNHNS and CDR2 is SASEGT. The length of the CDR3 is 11 residues. V was trimmed by 6 bases and J by 2 bases, leaving 3 bases between them. Here the CDR3 DNA reads TGTGCCAGCAGGTACACAGATACGCAGTATTTT. Translated, it gives CASRYTDTQYF.

This sequence joins TRBV5-1 and TRBJ1-1; 10 bases are a match to TRBD1. Germline-derived CDR1 and CDR2 are SGHRS and YFSETQ. With V trimmed by 0 bases and J by 4 bases, 0 bases remained unmatched. This CDR3 region has 14 residues. Written as DNA, the CDR3 is TGCGCCAGCAGCTTGGGGACAGGGGGCACTGAAGCTTTCTTT. Translating it yields CASSLGTGGTEAFF.

The chain combines TRBV4-2 with TRBJ2-5, with a possible D match to TRBD1 (6 bases). The germline V and J ends were trimmed by 1 base and 3 bases, with 12 bases remaining between them. Germline V gene data show CDR1 as LGHNA and CDR2 as YNFKEQ. CDR3 length: 15 residues. For the CDR3, the DNA is TGTGCCAGCAGCCAAGCCCTAAGGGACAAAGAGACCCAGTACTTC. Translation gives CASSQALRDKETQYF.

In its sample, this clone was seen once. The rearrangement joins TRBV5-6 to TRBJ1-5, with 9 bases identical to TRBD1. The CDR3 spans 18 residues. Germline V gives CDR1 SGHDT, CDR2 YYEEEE. Losses at the gene ends were 2 bases for V and 5 bases for J; bases not matched to a gene: 14. The DNA for the CDR3 is TGTGCCAGCAGCTTAAGGACAGGGGACGCTTGGGGGTATCAGCCCCAGCATTTT. Its translation is CASSLRTGDAWGYQPQHF.

The rearrangement links TRBV9 to TRBJ2-6; weak D call: TRBD2 (6 bases). From germline, CDR1 is SGDLS and CDR2 YYNGEE. Trimming removed 3 bases at V and 2 bases at J, with 15 bases between. The CDR3 runs to 17 residues. The CDR3 spells CASSGRASSAGANVLTF. DNA of the CDR3: TGTGCCAGCAGCGGACGGGCCTCTAGCGCTGGGGCCAACGTCCTGACTTTC.

V gene TRBV5-1 combines with J gene TRBJ1-2, with D perhaps TRBD1 (5 bases). From germline, CDR1 is SGHRS and CDR2 YFSETQ. Trimming shortened V by 0 bases and J by 6 bases, and 21 bases separated the two germline ends. The CDR3 is 17 amino acids. The CDR3 region has the DNA TGCGCCAGCAGCTTGGGGGGACCGTACCCGGGGCGCGATGGCTACACCTTC. It is translated as CASSLGGPYPGRDGYTF.

V and J are TRBV9 and TRBJ1-1; D is undetermined. The CDR3 contains 15 residues. The V end lost 0 bases, the J end lost 0 bases, and 9 bases lay between the germline ends. In germline, CDR1 is SGDLS, CDR2 YYNGEE. CDR3 sequence reads: CASSVVSLLNTEAFF. The CDR3 region has the DNA TGTGCCAGCAGCGTAGTTAGCTTATTGAACACTGAAGCTTTCTTT.

This sequence joins TRBV7-9 and TRBJ2-3, with 8 bases aligning to TRBD2. The CDR3 totals 16 residues. The germline gives CDR1 SEHNR, CDR2 FQNEAQ (reference sequence). Trimming removed 5 bases from V and 3 bases from J; junction bases left unmatched: 10. As DNA, the CDR3 is TGTGCCAGCAGCCCAACACCGGGACTAGGGACAGATACGCAGTATTTT. It yields the protein CASSPTPGLGTDTQYF.

The J gene is TRBJ1-5, the V gene TRBV6-5; TRBD1 matches at 10 bases. Looked up from germline, CDR1 is MNHEY and CDR2 is SVGAGI. V was pared by 6 bases and J by 2 bases, with 4 bases of the junction left unmatched. This CDR3 contains 15 residues. The DNA of the CDR3 is TGTGCCAGCAGGACCGGGACAGGGGGCAATCAGCCCCAGCATTTT. Residues: CASRTGTGGNQPQHF.

This rearrangement joins TRBV6-5 to TRBJ1-1; D gene uncertain. The CDR3 length is 12 residues. Trimming removed 6 bases from V and 1 base from J, with 6 bases in between. Germline V CDR1 and CDR2: MNHEY, SVGAGI. CDR3 residues: CASRAENTEAFF. DNA of the CDR3: TGTGCCAGCAGGGCAGAGAACACTGAAGCTTTCTTT.

This clone has a handful of counts. The genes are TRBV6-5 and TRBJ1-2, with no clear D. Between the trimmed V and J ends, which lost 6 bases and 0 bases, there was a span of 11 bases. In germline, CDR1 is MNHEY, CDR2 SVGAGI. The CDR3 has 14 residues. The CDR3 sequence: CASRSAGANYGYTF. In DNA, the CDR3 is TGTGCCAGCAGGTCGGCCGGAGCTAACTATGGCTACACCTTC.

The chain is built from TRBV7-9 and TRBJ2-1, with a weak D call TRBD2 (6 bases). The germline V gene encodes CDR1 SEHNR and CDR2 FQNEAQ (reference sequence). The CDR3 consists of 15 residues. V was clipped by 8 bases and J by 0 bases, with 14 bases between them. The CDR3 here is CASSHRRGSYNEQFF. DNA for the CDR3: TGTGCCAGCTCCCACCGGCGGGGCTCCTACAATGAGCAGTTCTTC.

This rearrangement joins TRBV7-8 to TRBJ1-2; no clear D gene. V lost 5 bases and J lost 9, with 7 bases in between. Germline-derived CDR1 and CDR2 are SGHVS and FQNEAQ. The CDR3 runs 10 residues. Here the CDR3 reads CASSPRSYTF. CDR3 DNA sequence: TGTGCCAGCAGCCCTAGGAGCTACACCTTC.

The V call is TRBV6-5, the J call TRBJ1-5; no reliable D call. CDR1 is MNHEY and CDR2 is SVGAGI in the germline V gene. CDR3 length: 14 residues. V was clipped by 6 bases and J by 7 bases, with 16 bases between them. The CDR3, as DNA: TGTGCCAGCAGCCGATTCTTCGGTGGACAGCCCCAGCATTTT. It yields the protein CASSRFFGGQPQHF.

The J gene is TRBJ2-5, the V gene TRBV5-1; D gene unclear. The length of the CDR3 is 13 residues. V was cut by 0 bases and J by 2 bases, with 5 bases left in between. Germline V gene sequence: CDR1 SGHRS, CDR2 YFSETQ. The DNA for the CDR3 is TGCGCCAGCAGCTTGGCCTGGCAAGAGACCCAGTACTTC. Encoded protein: CASSLAWQETQYF. Combining the CDR3 with reference TRBV5-1 and TRBJ2-5 gives the whole variable domain KAGVTQTPRYLIKTRGQQVTLSCSPISGHRSVSWYQQTPGQGLQFLFEYFSETQRNKGNFPGRFSGRQFSNSRSEMNVSTLELGDSALYLCASSLAWQETQYFGPGTRLLVL.

V usage is TRBV27 and J usage is TRBJ1-1; 8 bases are a match to TRBD1. Unmatched junction bases numbered 12, after V lost 6 bases and J lost 6 bases. There are 15 residues in the CDR3. Germline CDR1 reads MNHEY; CDR2 reads SMNVEV (reference sequence). CDR3: CASRGRTGLGAEAFF. CDR3 DNA sequence: TGTGCCAGCAGAGGGCGGACAGGGCTTGGCGCTGAAGCTTTCTTT.

The rearrangement joins TRBV5-8 to TRBJ1-5; 9 nucleotides line up with TRBD1. Trimming cost V 0 bases and J 0 bases; bases outside gene matches: 1. The CDR3 totals 16 residues. Germline values: CDR1 SGHTS, CDR2 YDEGEE. This CDR3 is CASSLGTGDSNQPQHF. The CDR3 DNA sequence: TGTGCCAGCAGCTTGGGGACAGGGGATAGCAATCAGCCCCAGCATTTT.

In this sample, this clone is medium-sized. The V gene is TRBV6-5, the J gene TRBJ1-5, with D possibly matching TRBD1 (6 bases). Germline V gene sequence: CDR1 MNHEY, CDR2 SVGAGI. V was trimmed by 5 bases and J by 7 bases, leaving 12 bases between them. The CDR3 totals 13 residues. CDR3 nucleotide sequence: TGTGCCAGCAGTCACAGGGATGGCCAGCCCCAGCATTTT. This translates into CASSHRDGQPQHF.

The chain couples TRBV7-7 to TRBJ1-6; no reliable D call. The CDR3 runs to 13 residues. Germline V CDR1 and CDR2: SSHAT, FNYEAQ (reference sequence). The V end was cut by 4 bases, the J end by 8 bases, with 9 bases between. The CDR3 loop is CASSSRWDSPLHF. Here the CDR3 DNA reads TGTGCCAGCAGCTCTAGGTGGGATTCACCCCTCCACTTT. Full variable domain (rest looked up from reference TRBV7-7 and TRBJ1-6): GAGVSQSPRYKVTKRGQDVTLRCDPISSHATLYWYQQALGQGPEFLTYFNYEAQPDKSGLPSDRFSAERPEGSISTLTIQRTEQRDSAMYRCASSSRWDSPLHFGNGTRLTVT.

As DNA, the CDR3 is TGTGCCAGCAGTGAACGGGACAGGGTGATGAACACTGAAGCTTTCTTT. Residues: CASSERDRVMNTEAFF. The genes are TRBV2 and TRBJ1-1; 9 bases are a match to TRBD1. V shed 2 bases and J 0 bases; nucleotides not matched to a gene: 4. In germline, CDR1 is SNHLY, CDR2 FYNNEI. CDR3 length: 16 residues.

J is TRBJ1-4 and V is TRBV13; D not certain. The CDR3 is made up of 14 amino acids. Germline CDR1 and CDR2: PRHDT and FYEKMQ (reference sequence). V was pared by 4 bases and J by 8 bases, with 14 bases between. CDR3 coding DNA: TGTGCCAGCAGCTCCGGATCTTGGAGGGAAAAACTGTTTTTT. Protein: CASSSGSWREKLFF.

The V call is TRBV5-4, the J call TRBJ2-2; weak D call: TRBD2 (6 bases). V was clipped by 3 bases and J by 1 base, with 13 bases between them. This CDR3 region has 16 residues. The V gene's germline CDR1 is SGHNT and CDR2 YYREEE (reference sequence). The CDR3 bases are TGTGCCAGCAGCTCACGGGCGGGGCTGAACACCGGGGAGCTGTTTTTT. The encoded protein is CASSSRAGLNTGELFF.

The chain joins TRBV5-1 to TRBJ2-2, with 10 bases identical to TRBD1. V shed 4 bases and J 6 bases; nucleotides not matched to a gene: 6. The CDR3 is 15 residues long. Germline assignment: CDR1 SGHRS and CDR2 YFSETQ. The CDR3 nucleotides read TGCGCCAGCAGCCCGGGACAGGGGACCCCCGGGGAGCTGTTTTTT. Its translation: CASSPGQGTPGELFF.

The rearrangement joins TRBV2 to TRBJ2-1, with TRBD1 identical over 8 bases. Losses at the gene ends were 6 bases for V and 5 bases for J; bases not matched to a gene: 3. The CDR3 is made up of 13 amino acids. CDR1 is SNHLY and CDR2 is FYNNEI in the germline V gene. CDR3 sequence (DNA): TGTGCCAGCAGAGGACAGGGAGACAATGAGCAGTTCTTC. Its translation: CASRGQGDNEQFF.

This rearrangement joins TRBV15 to TRBJ2-1; tentative D call: TRBD2 (7 bases). The germline CDR1 and CDR2 sequences are LNHNV and YYDKDF (reference sequence). Trimming cost V 5 bases and J 12 bases, with 20 bases left between them. The CDR3 extends over 14 amino acids. The CDR3 bases are TGTGCCACCAGCGATCAGACGGGGGGCGGGCCGCAGTTCTTC. It encodes CATSDQTGGGPQFF.

CDR3 in DNA: TGTGCCAGCAGTGAAGACACTCACCACGAGCAGTACTTC. Translating it yields CASSEDTHHEQYF. This sequence joins TRBV6-1 and TRBJ2-7; D gene unclear. Germline V CDR1 and CDR2: MNHNS, SASEGT. This CDR3 region has 13 residues. V lost 1 base and J 5 bases, leaving 9 bases between the germline ends.